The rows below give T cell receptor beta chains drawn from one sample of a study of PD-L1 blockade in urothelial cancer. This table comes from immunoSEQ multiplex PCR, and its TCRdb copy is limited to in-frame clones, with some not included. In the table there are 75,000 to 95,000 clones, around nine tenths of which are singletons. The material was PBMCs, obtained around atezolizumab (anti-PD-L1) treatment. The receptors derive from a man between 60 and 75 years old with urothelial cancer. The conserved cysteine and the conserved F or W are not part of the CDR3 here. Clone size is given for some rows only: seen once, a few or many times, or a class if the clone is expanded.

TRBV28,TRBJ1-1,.,ASRGSYTEAF
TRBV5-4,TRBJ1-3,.,ASSGASAGNTIY
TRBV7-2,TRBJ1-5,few,ASSLVRVEQPQH
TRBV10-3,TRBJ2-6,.,AISESSGANVLT
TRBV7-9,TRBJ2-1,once,ASSVTGGSYNEQF
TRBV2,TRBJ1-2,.,ASSILGAYGYT
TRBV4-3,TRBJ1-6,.,ASSQERYSPLH
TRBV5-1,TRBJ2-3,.,ASSYTTGSGTGGTDTQY
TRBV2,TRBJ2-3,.,ASSGVTSGGEQY
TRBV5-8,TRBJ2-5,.,ASSAGTLSSAHQETQY
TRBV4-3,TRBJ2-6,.,ASSLDRDGTNVLT
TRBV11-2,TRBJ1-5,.,ASTSEGGPITLGSNQPQH
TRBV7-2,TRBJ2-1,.,ASSTDTYNEQF
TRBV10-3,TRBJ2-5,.,AISGTGAETQY